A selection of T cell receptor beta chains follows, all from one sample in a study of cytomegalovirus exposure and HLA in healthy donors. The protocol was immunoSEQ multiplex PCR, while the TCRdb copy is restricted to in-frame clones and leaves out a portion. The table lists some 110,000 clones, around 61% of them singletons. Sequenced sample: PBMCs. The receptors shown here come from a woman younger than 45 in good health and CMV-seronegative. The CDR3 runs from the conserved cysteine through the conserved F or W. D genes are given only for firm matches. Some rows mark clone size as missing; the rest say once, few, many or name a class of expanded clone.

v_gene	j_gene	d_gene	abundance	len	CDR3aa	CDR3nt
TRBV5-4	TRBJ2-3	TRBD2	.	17	CASSTGTSGRASDTQYF	TGTGCCAGCAGCACTGGGACTAGCGGGAGGGCCAGCGATACGCAGTATTTT
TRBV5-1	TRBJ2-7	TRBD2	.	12	CASSLAGGEQYF	TGCGCCAGCTCGCTAGCGGGAGGCGAGCAGTACTTC
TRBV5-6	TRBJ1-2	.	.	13	CASSEDSLGGYTF	TGTGCCAGCAGCGAGGACAGCCTGGGGGGCTACACCTTC
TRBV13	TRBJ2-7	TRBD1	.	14	CASRATGASYEQYF	TGTGCCAGCAGGGCGACAGGGGCCTCCTACGAGCAGTACTTC
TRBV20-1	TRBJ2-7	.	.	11	CSVVGDGEQYF	TGCAGTGTGGTGGGAGACGGCGAGCAGTACTTC
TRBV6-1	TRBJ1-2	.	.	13	CASSEEQGRGYTF	TGTGCCAGCAGTGAAGAGCAGGGGCGAGGCTACACCTTC
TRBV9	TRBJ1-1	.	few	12	CASSVVGTEAFF	TGTGCCAGCAGCGTAGTCGGCACTGAAGCTTTCTTT
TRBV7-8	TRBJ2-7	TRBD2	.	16	CASSAGLAGRSYEQYF	TGTGCCAGCAGCGCGGGGCTAGCGGGAAGGAGTTACGAGCAGTACTTC
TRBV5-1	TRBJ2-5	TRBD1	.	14	CASSRGQGQETQYF	TGCGCCAGCAGTCGGGGACAGGGCCAAGAGACCCAGTACTTC
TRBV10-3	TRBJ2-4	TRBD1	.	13	CAIRQGAENIQYF	TGTGCCATCAGACAGGGGGCTGAAAACATTCAGTACTTC
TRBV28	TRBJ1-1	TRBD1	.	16	CASSSRDRVRGTEAFF	TGTGCCAGCAGTTCCCGGGACAGGGTTAGGGGGACTGAAGCTTTCTTT
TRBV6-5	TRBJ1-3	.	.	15	CASSYDRSSGNTIYF	TGTGCCAGCAGTTACGACAGGTCCTCTGGAAACACCATATATTTT
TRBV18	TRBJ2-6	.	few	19	CASSPPTWSGASGANVLTF	TGTGCCAGCTCACCACCGACCTGGTCGGGAGCTTCTGGGGCCAACGTCCTGACTTTC
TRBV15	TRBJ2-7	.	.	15	CATSRDRTASYEQYF	TGTGCCACCAGCAGAGATCGTACCGCCAGCTACGAGCAGTACTTC
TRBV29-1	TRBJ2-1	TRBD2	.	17	CSVEDEASGSLGNEQFF	TGCAGCGTTGAAGATGAAGCTAGCGGGAGCCTCGGGAATGAGCAGTTCTTC
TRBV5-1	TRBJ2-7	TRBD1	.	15	CASSLAGTGNYEQYF	TGCGCCAGCAGCTTGGCTGGGACAGGGAACTACGAGCAGTACTTC
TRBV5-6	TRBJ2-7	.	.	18	CASSLAPVTYEQSYEQYF	TGTGCCAGCAGCTTGGCACCTGTTACCTACGAGCAAAGCTACGAGCAGTACTTC
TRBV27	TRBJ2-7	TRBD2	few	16	CASSSPSGKMSYEQYF	TGTGCCAGCAGTTCACCTAGCGGAAAGATGTCCTACGAGCAGTACTTC
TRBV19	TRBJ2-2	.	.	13	CAIQREGDGELFF	TGTGCCATCCAACGCGAGGGGGACGGGGAGCTGTTTTTT
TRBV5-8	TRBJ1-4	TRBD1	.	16	CASSSVYRGRAEKLFF	TGTGCCAGCAGCTCGGTTTACAGGGGCCGGGCTGAAAAACTGTTTTTT
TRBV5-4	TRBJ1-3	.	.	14	CASSFGVGGNTIYF	TGTGCCAGCAGCTTCGGAGTAGGTGGAAACACCATATATTTC
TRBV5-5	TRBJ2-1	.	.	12	CASSGIGSEQFF	TGTGCCAGCAGCGGGATTGGGAGCGAGCAGTTCTTC
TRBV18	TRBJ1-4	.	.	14	CASSPSAGVEKLFF	TGTGCCAGCTCACCTTCGGCAGGGGTCGAAAAACTGTTTTTT
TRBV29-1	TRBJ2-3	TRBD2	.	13	CSVVGGGPDTQYF	TGCAGCGTTGTTGGGGGAGGGCCAGATACGCAGTATTTT
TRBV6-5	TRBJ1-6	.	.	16	CASSSPQGSANSPLHF	TGTGCCAGCAGTTCACCCCAGGGTTCCGCTAATTCACCCCTCCACTTT
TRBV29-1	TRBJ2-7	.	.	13	CSVRTAVLYEQYF	TGCAGCGTGAGGACAGCCGTCCTCTACGAGCAGTACTTC
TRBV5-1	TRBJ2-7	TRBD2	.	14	CASSFGLVGDEQYF	TGCGCCAGCAGCTTTGGACTAGTGGGAGACGAGCAGTACTTC
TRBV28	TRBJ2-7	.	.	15	CASSLALGRTYEQYF	TGTGCCAGCAGTTTAGCTTTGGGCCGAACCTACGAGCAGTACTTC